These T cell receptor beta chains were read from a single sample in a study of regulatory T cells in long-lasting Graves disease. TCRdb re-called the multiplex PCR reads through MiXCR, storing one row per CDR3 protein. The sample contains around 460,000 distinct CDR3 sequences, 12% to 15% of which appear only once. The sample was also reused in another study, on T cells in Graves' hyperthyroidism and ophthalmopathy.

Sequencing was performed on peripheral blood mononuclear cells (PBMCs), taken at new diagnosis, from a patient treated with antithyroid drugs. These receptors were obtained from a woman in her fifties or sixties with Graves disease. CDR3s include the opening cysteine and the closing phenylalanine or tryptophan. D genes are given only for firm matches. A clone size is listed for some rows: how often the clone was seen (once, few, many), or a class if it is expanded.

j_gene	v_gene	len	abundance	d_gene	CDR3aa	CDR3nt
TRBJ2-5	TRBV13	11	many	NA	CASSLGTLNYF	TGTGCCAGCAGCTTAGGCACGCTAAACTACTTC
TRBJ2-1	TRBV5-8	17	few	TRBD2	CASSRHSTSGRNNEQFF	TGTGCCAGCAGCCGACATTCTACTAGCGGGAGAAACAATGAGCAGTTCTTC
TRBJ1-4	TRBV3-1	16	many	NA	CASSQDGPGANEKLFF	TGTGCCAGCAGCCAAGATGGCCCAGGAGCTAATGAAAAACTGTTTTTT
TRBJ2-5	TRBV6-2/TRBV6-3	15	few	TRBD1	CASREGTGSWETQYF	TGTGCCAGCAGGGAAGGGACAGGGTCGTGGGAGACCCAGTACTTC
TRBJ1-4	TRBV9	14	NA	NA	CASSVEAVNEKLFF	TGTGCCAGCAGCGTAGAGGCAGTGAATGAAAAACTGTTTTTT
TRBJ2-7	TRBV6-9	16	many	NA	CASSYRGTGQEYEQYF	TGTGCCAGCAGTTACCGCGGGACGGGACAAGAGTACGAGCAGTACTTC
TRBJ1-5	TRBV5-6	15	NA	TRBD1	CASSLGQGLNGPQHF	TGTGCCAGCAGCTTGGGACAGGGGCTCAACGGGCCCCAGCATTTT
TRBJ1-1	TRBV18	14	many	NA	CASSPGHLNTEAFF	TGTGCCAGCAGCCCGGGACATTTGAACACTGAAGCTTTCTTT
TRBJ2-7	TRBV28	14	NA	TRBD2	CAASPLAGEGEQYF	TGTGCCGCATCGCCTCTAGCGGGAGAGGGTGAGCAGTACTTC
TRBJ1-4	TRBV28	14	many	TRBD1	CASSLTGTGEKLFF	TGTGCCAGCAGTTTGACAGGGACAGGGGAAAAACTGTTTTTT
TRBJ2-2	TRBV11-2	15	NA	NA	CASSLGGTTTGELLF	TGTGCCAGCAGCTTAGGCGGGACAACAACCGGGGAGCTGCTTTTT
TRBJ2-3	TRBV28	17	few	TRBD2	CASSLPRLAGSTDTQYF	TGTGCCAGCAGTTTGCCCCGACTAGCGGGGAGCACAGATACGCAGTATTTT
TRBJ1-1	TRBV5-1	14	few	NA	CASSLGHSNTEAFF	TGCGCCAGCAGCCTCGGACATTCGAACACTGAAGCTTTCTTT
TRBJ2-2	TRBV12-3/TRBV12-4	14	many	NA	CASSPQGYTGELFF	TGTGCCAGCAGTCCGCAGGGTTACACCGGGGAGCTGTTTTTT
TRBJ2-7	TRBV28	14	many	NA	CASSLPTRSYEQYF	TGTGCCAGCAGTCTCCCGACTCGTTCCTACGAGCAGTACTTC
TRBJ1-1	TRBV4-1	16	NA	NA	CASSQGVRVMNTEAFF	TGCGCCAGCAGCCAAGGCGTCCGTGTCATGAACACTGAAGCTTTCTTT
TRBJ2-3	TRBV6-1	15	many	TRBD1	CASSRDRGGTDTQYF	TGTGCCAGCAGCAGGGACAGGGGAGGCACAGATACGCAGTATTTT
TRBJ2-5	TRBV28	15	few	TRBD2	CASSPLAGDGETQYF	TGTGCCAGCAGTCCACTAGCGGGAGATGGCGAGACCCAGTACTTC
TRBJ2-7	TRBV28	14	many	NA	CASSRGTSSYEQYF	TGTGCCAGCAGTAGGGGGACTTCGTCCTACGAGCAGTACTTC
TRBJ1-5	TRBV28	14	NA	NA	CASSSDSYNQPQHF	TGTGCCAGCAGTTCCGACAGTTACAATCAGCCCCAGCATTTT
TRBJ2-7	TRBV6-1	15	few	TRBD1	CASNKLKQGVHEQYF	TGTGCCAGCAACAAGTTGAAACAGGGGGTGCACGAGCAGTACTTC
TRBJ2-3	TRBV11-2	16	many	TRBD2	CASSLIGGGSTDTQYF	TGTGCCAGCAGCTTAATTGGGGGGGGTAGCACAGATACGCAGTATTTT
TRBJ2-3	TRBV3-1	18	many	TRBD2	CASSQDYGGLADTDTQYF	TGTGCCAGCAGCCAAGATTACGGGGGACTAGCGGATACAGATACGCAGTATTTT
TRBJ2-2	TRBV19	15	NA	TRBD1	CASSSGQGATGELFF	TGTGCCAGTAGTTCGGGACAGGGGGCGACCGGGGAGCTGTTTTTT
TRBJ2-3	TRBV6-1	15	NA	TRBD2	CASSGTSGSPDTQYF	TGTGCCAGCAGCGGGACTAGCGGGAGCCCAGATACGCAGTATTTT
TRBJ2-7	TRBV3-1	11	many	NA	CASSREYEQYF	TGTGCCAGCAGCCGCGAGTACGAGCAGTACTTC
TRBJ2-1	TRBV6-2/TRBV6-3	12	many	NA	CASSFKPGEQFF	TGTGCCAGCAGTTTTAAACCTGGTGAGCAGTTCTTC
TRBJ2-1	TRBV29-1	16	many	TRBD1	CSVAAGGISSNREQFF	TGCAGCGTTGCGGCAGGGGGCATTTCTTCAAATCGTGAGCAGTTCTTC
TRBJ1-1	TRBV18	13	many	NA	CASSPDGQSEAFF	TGTGCCAGCTCACCTGATGGACAGTCTGAAGCTTTCTTT
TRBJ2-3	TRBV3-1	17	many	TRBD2	CASSQSGTSGSRDTQYF	TGTGCCAGCAGCCAATCCGGGACTAGCGGGAGTAGGGATACGCAGTATTTT
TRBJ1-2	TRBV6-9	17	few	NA	CASSYYTGDPLWDGYTF	TGTGCCAGCAGTTACTATACAGGAGATCCCCTCTGGGATGGCTACACCTTC
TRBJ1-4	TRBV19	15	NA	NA	CASNTPGRASEKLFF	TGTGCCAGTAATACCCCCGGCAGGGCGTCTGAAAAACTGTTTTTT
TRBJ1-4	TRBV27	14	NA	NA	CASSKTGNNEKLFF	TGTGCCAGCAGCAAAACAGGGAATAACGAAAAACTGTTTTTT
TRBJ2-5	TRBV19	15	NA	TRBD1	CASSISGTGRETQYF	TGTGCCAGTAGTATATCGGGGACAGGGAGAGAGACCCAGTACTTC
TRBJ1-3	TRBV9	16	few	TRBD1	CASSPRDRFSGNTIYF	TGTGCCAGCAGCCCCCGGGACAGATTCTCTGGAAACACCATATATTTT
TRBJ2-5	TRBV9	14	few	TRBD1	CASSSGQVQETQYF	TGTGCCAGCAGCTCCGGACAGGTCCAAGAGACCCAGTACTTC
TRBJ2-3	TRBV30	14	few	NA	CAWSALAETDTQYF	TGTGCCTGGAGTGCACTAGCCGAGACAGATACGCAGTATTTT
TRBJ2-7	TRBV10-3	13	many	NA	CAISESNNYEQYF	TGTGCCATCAGTGAGTCAAATAACTACGAGCAGTACTTC
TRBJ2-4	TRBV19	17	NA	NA	CASSIQDEMLAKNIQYF	TGTGCCAGTAGTATACAGGATGAGATGTTGGCCAAAAACATTCAGTACTTC
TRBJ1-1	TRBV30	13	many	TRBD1	CAWDRAENTEAFF	TGTGCCTGGGACAGGGCTGAAAACACTGAAGCTTTCTTT
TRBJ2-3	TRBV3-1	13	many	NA	CASSQDVTDTQYF	TGTGCCAGCAGCCAAGACGTCACAGATACGCAGTATTTT
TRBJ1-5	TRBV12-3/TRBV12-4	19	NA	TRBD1	CASSFFVGQAIYSNQPQHF	TGTGCCAGCAGTTTTTTCGTGGGACAGGCCATTTATAGCAATCAGCCCCAGCATTTT
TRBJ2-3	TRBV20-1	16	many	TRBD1	CQFWDRGLYCTDTQYF	TGCCAGTTCTGGGACAGGGGGCTTTATTGCACAGATACGCAGTATTTT
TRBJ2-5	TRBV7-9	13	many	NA	CASSSPPAQTQYF	TGTGCCAGCAGCTCCCCCCCCGCGCAGACCCAGTACTTC
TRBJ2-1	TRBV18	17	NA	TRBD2	CASSPPWEGQAYNEQFF	TGTGCCAGCTCACCACCCTGGGAGGGGCAGGCTTACAATGAGCAGTTCTTC
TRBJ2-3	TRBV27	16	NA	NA	CVSSLRGGYFTDTQYF	TGTGTCAGCAGTTTACGGGGCGGCTACTTCACAGATACGCAGTATTTT
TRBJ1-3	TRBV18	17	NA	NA	CASSRDSTTSSGNTIYF	TGTGCCAGCTCACGGGACTCAACTACGAGCTCTGGAAACACCATATATTTT
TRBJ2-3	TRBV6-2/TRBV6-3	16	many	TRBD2	CASSSLAGLSTDTQYF	TGTGCCAGCAGTTCTCTAGCGGGACTTAGCACAGATACGCAGTATTTT
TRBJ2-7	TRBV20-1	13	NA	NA	CSARGQAGYEQYF	TGCAGTGCTAGAGGACAAGCCGGATACGAGCAGTACTTC
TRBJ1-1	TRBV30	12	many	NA	CAWRRGATEAFF	TGTGCCTGGAGGCGGGGGGCCACTGAAGCTTTCTTT
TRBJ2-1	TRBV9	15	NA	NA	CASSFRQATPEGQFF	TGTGCCAGCAGCTTTAGACAGGCTACTCCCGAGGGGCAGTTCTTC
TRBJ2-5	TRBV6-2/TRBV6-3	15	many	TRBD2	CASSPGGGRLETQYF	TGTGCCAGCAGTCCCGGCGGGGGAAGGTTAGAGACCCAGTACTTC
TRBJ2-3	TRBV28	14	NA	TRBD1	CASIGQGVTDTQYF	TGTGCCAGCATCGGACAGGGTGTGACAGATACGCAGTATTTT